This TCR beta chain was identified in a study of patients and donors after allogeneic stem cell transplantation. V lost 2 bases, J lost 4 bases, and 14 bases lay in between. Germline V lookup: CDR1 LGHNA, CDR2 YNFKEQ. This CDR3 comprises 15 residues. TCRdb re-called the RT-PCR reads with MiXCR, one entry per CDR3 protein. The table lists about 200,000 distinct CDR3 sequences, more than 35% of them singletons. This TCR was sampled from a human donor who was either an allogeneic HSCT recipient or a stem cell or donor lymphocyte infusion donor (not recorded which). It is not recorded whose cells these are; they may come from a transplant donor. The sequenced sample consisted of blood, either unsorted or a sorted T cell fraction (not recorded which). The chain combines TRBV4-2 with TRBJ1-2, with D possibly matching TRBD1 (5 bases). Here the CDR3 reads CASSQFEGYSYGYTF. CDR3 sequence (DNA): TGTGCCAGCAGCCAATTTGAGGGGTATTCCTATGGCTACACCTTC.